This T cell receptor beta chain was identified in a study of T cell clonotyping in hematopoietic cell transplantation. About the study: Pretransplant recipient samples were taken after cytoreduction. Study-wide results and caveats: Pathologically expanded recipient clonotypes increased progressively from day 30 to day 180 as diversity fell. No sorting was done, leaving CD4 and CD8 contributions mixed. At the given depth, recipient repertoires were over 95% de novo clonotypes.

Only in-frame clones appear in the TCRdb table, and some are missing; sequencing was by immunoSEQ multiplex PCR. This sample carries approximately 30,000 clones, 82% of them seen once, and the ten largest clones take about 1.8%. Described time point: recipient sample about 28 days before transplant, after cytoreduction. Remarks on this clone: Its antigen is as yet unknown.

This TCR came from a man aged 40-55 years with acute myeloid leukemia. Some clones in this sample may be carry-over from other donors' samples. The starting material was peripheral blood mononuclear cells, obtained before stem cell transplant.

The CDR3 DNA is TGTGCCAGCAAGCAAAGGCGTGACAGGGGTTTCGCGGGGAGGTCCTACGAGCAGTACTTC. Its translation is CASKQRRDRGFAGRSYEQYF. The chain is built from TRBV2 and TRBJ2-7; 8 bases agree with TRBD1. CDR1 SNHLY and CDR2 FYNNEI come from the germline V gene. Unmatched junction bases numbered 24, after V lost 7 bases and J lost 1 base. This CDR3 is 20 amino acids long.